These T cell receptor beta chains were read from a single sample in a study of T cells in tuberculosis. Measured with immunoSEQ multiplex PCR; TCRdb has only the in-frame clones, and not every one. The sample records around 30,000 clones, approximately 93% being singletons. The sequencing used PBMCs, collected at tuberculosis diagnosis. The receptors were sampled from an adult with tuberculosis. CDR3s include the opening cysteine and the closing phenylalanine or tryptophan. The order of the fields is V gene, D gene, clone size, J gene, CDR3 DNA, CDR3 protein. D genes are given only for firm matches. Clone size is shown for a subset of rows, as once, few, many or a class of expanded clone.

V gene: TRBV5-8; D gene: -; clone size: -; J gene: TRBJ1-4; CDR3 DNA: TGTGCCAGCAGCTGGGGAGACCTCGCAACTAATGAAAAACTGTTTTTT; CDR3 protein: CASSWGDLATNEKLFF
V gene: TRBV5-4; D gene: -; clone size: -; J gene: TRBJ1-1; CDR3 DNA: TGTGCCAGCAGCCCCCTCGGCACTGAAGCTTTCTTT; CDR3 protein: CASSPLGTEAFF
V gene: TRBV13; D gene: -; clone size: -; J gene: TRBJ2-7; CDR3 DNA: TGTGCCAGCAGCTCTCCCGACAGGTCCTACGAGCAGTACTTC; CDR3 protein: CASSSPDRSYEQYF
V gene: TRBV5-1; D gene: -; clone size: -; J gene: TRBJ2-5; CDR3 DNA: TGCGCCAGCAGCCTGGGGGGCGGGGGTCAAGAGACCCAGTACTTC; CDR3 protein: CASSLGGGGQETQYF
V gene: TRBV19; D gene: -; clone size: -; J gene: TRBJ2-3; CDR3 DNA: TGTGCCAGTAGTTATCAGGGCACAGATACGCAGTATTTT; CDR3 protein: CASSYQGTDTQYF
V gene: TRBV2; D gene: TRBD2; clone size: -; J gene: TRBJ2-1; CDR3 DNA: TGTGCCAGCAGCCGGGGACTTAACGGACTAGCGGGAGTCTCGAGTGAGCAGTTCTTC; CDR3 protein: CASSRGLNGLAGVSSEQFF
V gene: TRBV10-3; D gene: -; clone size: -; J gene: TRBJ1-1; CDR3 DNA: TGTGCCATCAGTGACTTCGGGACACAGAACACTGAAGCTTTCTTT; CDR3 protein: CAISDFGTQNTEAFF
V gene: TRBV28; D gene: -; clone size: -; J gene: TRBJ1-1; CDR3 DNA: TGTGCCAGCAGTTCGTATCCAGGGAGGCGGAACACTGAAGCTTTCTTT; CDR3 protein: CASSSYPGRRNTEAFF
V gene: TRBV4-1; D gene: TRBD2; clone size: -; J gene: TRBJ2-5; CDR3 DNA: TGCGCCAGCAGCCAAGGTCCCGGGACTAGGGTTACCCAGTACTTC; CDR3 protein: CASSQGPGTRVTQYF
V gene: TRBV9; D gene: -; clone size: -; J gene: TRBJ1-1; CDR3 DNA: TGTGCCAGCAGCCCGGAGCGTAATCCCAAGGGGGCTTTCTTT; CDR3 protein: CASSPERNPKGAFF
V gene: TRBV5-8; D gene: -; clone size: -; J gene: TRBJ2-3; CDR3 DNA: TGTGCCAGCAGCTTGGGCCTAGCAAGCACAGATACGCAGTATTTT; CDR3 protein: CASSLGLASTDTQYF
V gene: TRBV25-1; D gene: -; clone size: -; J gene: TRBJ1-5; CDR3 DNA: TGTGCCAGCAGTGAAACAGGGCATAATCAGCCCCAGCATTTT; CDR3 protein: CASSETGHNQPQHF
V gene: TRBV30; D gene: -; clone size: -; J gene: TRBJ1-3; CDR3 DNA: TGTGCCTGGAGTGTACACGGGGACACCATATATTTT; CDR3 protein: CAWSVHGDTIYF
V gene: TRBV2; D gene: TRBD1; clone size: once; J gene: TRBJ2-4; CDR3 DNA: TGTGCCAGCAGTCCCTACGGACAGGGGGCTGGGAAAAACATTCAGTACTTC; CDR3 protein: CASSPYGQGAGKNIQYF
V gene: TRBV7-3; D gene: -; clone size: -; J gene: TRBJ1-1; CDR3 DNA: TGTGCCAGCAGCTTAAAGCGTAACACTGAAGCTTTCTTT; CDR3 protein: CASSLKRNTEAFF
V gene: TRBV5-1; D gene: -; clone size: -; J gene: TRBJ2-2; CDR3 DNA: TGCGCCAGCAGCACTAATGACTTAAACACCGGGGAGCTGTTTTTT; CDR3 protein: CASSTNDLNTGELFF
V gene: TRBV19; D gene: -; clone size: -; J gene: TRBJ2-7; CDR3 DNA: TGTGCCAGTAGTCCTGTCGCAGGGAGGGAGCAGTACTTC; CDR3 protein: CASSPVAGREQYF
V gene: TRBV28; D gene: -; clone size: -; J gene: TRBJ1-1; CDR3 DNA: TGTGCCGGGGCGGGAAACCGCGAAGCTTTCTTT; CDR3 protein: CAGAGNREAFF
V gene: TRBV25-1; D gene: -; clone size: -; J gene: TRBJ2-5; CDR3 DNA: TGTGCCAGCAGTGTTACCGGGACCCAGTACTTC; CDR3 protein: CASSVTGTQYF
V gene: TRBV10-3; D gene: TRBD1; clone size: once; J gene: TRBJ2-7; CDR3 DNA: TGTGCCATCAGTGAGTTCAGCTTGACAGGGTCCCTATACGAGCAGTACTTC; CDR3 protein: CAISEFSLTGSLYEQYF
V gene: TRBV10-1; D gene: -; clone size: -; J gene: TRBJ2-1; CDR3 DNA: TGCGCCAGCAGTGGTTTGGGGAGGGGGTCGACCTACAATGAGCAGTTCTTC; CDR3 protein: CASSGLGRGSTYNEQFF
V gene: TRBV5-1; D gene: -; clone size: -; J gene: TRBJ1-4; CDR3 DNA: TGCGCCAGCAGCCCCGAGGGATCACATGAAAAACTGTTTTTT; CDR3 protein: CASSPEGSHEKLFF
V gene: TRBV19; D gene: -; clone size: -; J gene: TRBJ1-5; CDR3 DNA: TGTGCCAGTAGTCCAGGCCGGTTGGGTGAAGCCCAGCATTTT; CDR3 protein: CASSPGRLGEAQHF
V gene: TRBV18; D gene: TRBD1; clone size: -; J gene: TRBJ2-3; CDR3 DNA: TGTGCCAGCTCCCCGGGACAGGGGGCAATAGATACGCAGTATTTT; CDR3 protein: CASSPGQGAIDTQYF
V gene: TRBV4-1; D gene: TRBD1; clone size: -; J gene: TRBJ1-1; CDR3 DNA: TGCGCCAGCAGCCCGGCGGCAGGGGGGCACACTGAAGCTTTCTTT; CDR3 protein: CASSPAAGGHTEAFF
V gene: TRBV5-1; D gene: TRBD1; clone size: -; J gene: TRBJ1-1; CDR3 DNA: TGCGCCAGCAGCTCGGGGACAGCTGGGAACACTGAAGCTTTCTTT; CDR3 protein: CASSSGTAGNTEAFF
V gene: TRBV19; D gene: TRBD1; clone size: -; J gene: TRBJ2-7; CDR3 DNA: TGTGCCAGTAGTGTCTCCGGGACAGCTGAATTCTCCTACGAGCAGTACTTC; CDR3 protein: CASSVSGTAEFSYEQYF
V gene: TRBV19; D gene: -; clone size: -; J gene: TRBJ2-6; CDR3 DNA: TGTGCCAGTAGTCTTTCACGGACAGCTGGGGCCAACGTCCTGACTTTC; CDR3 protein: CASSLSRTAGANVLTF
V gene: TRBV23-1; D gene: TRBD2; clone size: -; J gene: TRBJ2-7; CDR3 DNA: TGCGCCAGCAGTCAATCGGGCATGGGGTCGGGACTAGCGGACTACGAGCAGTACTTC; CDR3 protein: CASSQSGMGSGLADYEQYF
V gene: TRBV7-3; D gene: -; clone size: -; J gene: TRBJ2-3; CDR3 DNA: TGTGCCAGCAGCGACCTCGGAGCGACTAGCACAGATACGCAGTATTTT; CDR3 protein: CASSDLGATSTDTQYF
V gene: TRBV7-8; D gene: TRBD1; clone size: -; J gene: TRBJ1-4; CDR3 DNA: TGTGCCAGCAGCTACGGGACAGGGTATAATGAAAAACTGTTTTTT; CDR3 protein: CASSYGTGYNEKLFF
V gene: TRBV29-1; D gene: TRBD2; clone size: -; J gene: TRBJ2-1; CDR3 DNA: TGCAGCGGGGAGACTAGCGGGAGCTCCTACAATGAGCAGTTCTTC; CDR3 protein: CSGETSGSSYNEQFF
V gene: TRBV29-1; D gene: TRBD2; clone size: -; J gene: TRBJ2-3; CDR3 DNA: TGCAGCGTTGTAGCGGGAGGGGCAGATACGCAGTATTTT; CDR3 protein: CSVVAGGADTQYF
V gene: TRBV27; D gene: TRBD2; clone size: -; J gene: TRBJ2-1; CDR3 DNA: TGTGCCAGCAGTTCGCCGGGACTAGCAGCTTACAATGAGCAGTTCTTC; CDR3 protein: CASSSPGLAAYNEQFF
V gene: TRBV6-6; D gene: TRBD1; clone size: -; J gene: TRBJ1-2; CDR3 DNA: TGTGCCAGCAGCCCAGGGGGTCTGTATGGCTACACCTTC; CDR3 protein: CASSPGGLYGYTF
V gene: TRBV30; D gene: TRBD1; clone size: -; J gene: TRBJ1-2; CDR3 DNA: TGTGCCTGGAGTGTACTTCAGGGGGATAACTATGGCTACACCTTC; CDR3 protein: CAWSVLQGDNYGYTF
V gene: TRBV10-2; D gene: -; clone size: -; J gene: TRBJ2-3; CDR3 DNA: TGCGCCAGCACGAAGACAGGAGAAAGCACAGATACGCAGTATTTT; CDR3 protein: CASTKTGESTDTQYF
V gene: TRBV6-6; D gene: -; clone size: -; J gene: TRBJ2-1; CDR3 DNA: TGTGCCAGCAGTTACGGGACACCGGGCTCTGGTGAGCAGTTCTTC; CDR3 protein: CASSYGTPGSGEQFF
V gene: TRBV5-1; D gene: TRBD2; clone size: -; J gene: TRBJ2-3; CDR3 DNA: TGCGCCAGCAGCCCGGGGACTAGCAGAGATACGCAGTATTTT; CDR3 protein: CASSPGTSRDTQYF
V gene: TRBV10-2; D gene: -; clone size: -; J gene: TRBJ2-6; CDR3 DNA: TGCGCCAGCAGTGAGCGAGGCCGCTCTGGGGCCAACGTCCTGACTTTC; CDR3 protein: CASSERGRSGANVLTF
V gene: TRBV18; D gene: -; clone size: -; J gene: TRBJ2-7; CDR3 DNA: TGTGCCAGCTCACCACTTCCCAGGAACTTCGAGCAGTACTTC; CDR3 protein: CASSPLPRNFEQYF
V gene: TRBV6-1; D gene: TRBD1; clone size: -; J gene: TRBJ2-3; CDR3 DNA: TGTGCCAGCAGTGCCGGGACAGGGACAGATACGCAGTATTTT; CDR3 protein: CASSAGTGTDTQYF
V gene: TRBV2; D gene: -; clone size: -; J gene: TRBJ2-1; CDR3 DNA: TGTGCCACAGAGGGGGTCGGCTACAATGAGCAGTTCTTC; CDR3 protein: CATEGVGYNEQFF
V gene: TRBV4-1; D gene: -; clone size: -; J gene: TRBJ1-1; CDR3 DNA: TGCGCCAGCACCGACCTCGGGGGGGGGAACACTGAAGCTTTCTTT; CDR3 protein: CASTDLGGGNTEAFF
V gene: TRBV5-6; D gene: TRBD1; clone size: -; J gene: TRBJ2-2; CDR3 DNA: TGTGCCAGCAGCTTGCTAGGGGGCCCGGGAACCGGGGAGCTGTTTTTT; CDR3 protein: CASSLLGGPGTGELFF
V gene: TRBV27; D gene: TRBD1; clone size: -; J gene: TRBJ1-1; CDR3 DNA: TGTGCCAGCAGTCGACAGGGGGCCACTGAAGCTTTCTTT; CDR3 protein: CASSRQGATEAFF
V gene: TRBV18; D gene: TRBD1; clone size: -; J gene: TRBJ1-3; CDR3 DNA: TGTGCCAGCTCAGGGGACAGTACTGGAAACACCATATATTTT; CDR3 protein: CASSGDSTGNTIYF
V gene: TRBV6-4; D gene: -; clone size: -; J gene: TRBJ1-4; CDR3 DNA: TGTGCCAGCAGTGCGACAGCAACTAATGAAAAACTGTTTTTT; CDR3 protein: CASSATATNEKLFF
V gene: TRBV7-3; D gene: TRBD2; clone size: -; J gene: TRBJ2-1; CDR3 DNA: TGTGCCAGCAGCCCCACTAGCGGGGGGACCTACAATGAGCAGTTCTTC; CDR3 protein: CASSPTSGGTYNEQFF
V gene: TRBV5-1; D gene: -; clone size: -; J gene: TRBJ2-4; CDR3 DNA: TGCGCCAGCAGCCCCTTAGCCAAAAACATTCAGTACTTC; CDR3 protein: CASSPLAKNIQYF
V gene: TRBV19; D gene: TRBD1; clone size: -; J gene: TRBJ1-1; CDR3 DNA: TGTGCCAGTAGTATAGATACAACCGGGACAGGCCCTCGAACTGAAGCTTTCTTT; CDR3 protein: CASSIDTTGTGPRTEAFF
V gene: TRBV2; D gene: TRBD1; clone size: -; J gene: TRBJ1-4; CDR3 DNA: TGTGCCAGCAGAGGGAGACAGGGTGTTGAAAAACTGTTTTTT; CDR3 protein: CASRGRQGVEKLFF
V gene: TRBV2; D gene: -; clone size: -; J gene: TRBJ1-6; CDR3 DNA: TGTGCCAGCAGTAGACGTACTCAAACTATGGGTAATTCACCCCTCCACTTT; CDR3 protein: CASSRRTQTMGNSPLHF